This TCR beta chain came from a study of control samples from healthy donors and cancer patients. Some clones are missing from TCRdb's copy, which holds only in-frame ones; the method was immunoSEQ multiplex PCR. The table has 260,000 or so clones, roughly 87% seen once. V dropped 0 bases and J dropped 2 bases, with 12 bases sitting between them. Germline V gives CDR1 SGHDT, CDR2 YYEEEE. The CDR3 extends over 16 amino acids. The sequence was collected from a woman between 55 and 75 years old with lung cancer. V is TRBV5-6 and J is TRBJ1-5; D is unclear. Sequencing input: PBMCs. The DNA of the CDR3 is TGTGCCAGCAGCTTGGCCGGAGGCCCAGGCAATCAGCCCCAGCATTTT. Encoded protein: CASSLAGGPGNQPQHF.